Below, one TCR beta chain is given with its context. Its antigen is unidentified. The data derive from a study of T-cell reconstitution after alpha-beta-depleted transplantation in children. Trimming removed 0 bases from V and 2 bases from J, with 15 bases in between. CDR1 and CDR2 from the germline V gene are SGHRS and YFSETQ. The CDR3 spans 16 residues. Unique molecular identifiers featured in how the TCRbeta library was prepared. TCRdb processed the PCR reads anew with MiXCR; each CDR3 protein has one entry. The sample has approximately 1,000,000 distinct CDR3 sequences, around 30% seen once. Study-wide points: T-cell numbers and diversity, one year after transplant, stemmed largely from T cells that were newly produced. Surviving recipient T cells and thymic progenitors accounted for the high day-60 TCRbeta diversity observed in some patients. In patients about two months after transplant, alpha-beta T cells reportedly arose from several hundred expanded graft clones.

This clonotype was obtained from a boy younger than two who had a stem cell transplant for SCID, so the T cells may come from the graft donor. The rearrangement uses TRBV5-1 and TRBJ2-7; D might be TRBD2 (6 bases). The sample consisted of PBMCs, mostly from graft donor cells, taken 360 days after TCRalphabeta/CD19-depleted stem cell transplant. CDR3 loop: CASSLVSGSSTYEQYF. The DNA of the CDR3 is TGCGCCAGCAGCTTGGTTAGCGGCAGCAGTACCTACGAGCAGTACTTC.